The clone carrying this TCR beta chain occurred many times. Its specificity is not known. Time point of the sample: newly diagnosed GD, antithyroid drugs for less than 3 months. The TCR library used RNA extracted from PBMCs. This entry belongs to a study of regulatory T cells in long-lasting Graves disease. V lost 5 bases to trimming and J lost 0 bases, with 9 bases between them. This CDR3 has 14 amino acids. CDR1 is SGHTA, CDR2 FQGTGA, per germline. Arm-PCR with iRepertoire HTBI primers amplified the CDR3 regions for these TCR beta libraries. One entry per CDR3 protein, called by TCRdb with MiXCR from the multiplex PCR reads. The repertoire includes about 440,000 distinct CDR3 sequences, under 15% of them detected once, and 16% sits in the top ten. Study-wide results and caveats: Investigators studied peripheral blood only, not thyroid tissue. Fewer public clonotypes were shared by new patients (over 950) than by persistent patients (roughly 2,600).

This same sample was also taken into another study, of T cells in Graves' hyperthyroidism and ophthalmopathy.

Sequenced here: peripheral blood mononuclear cells (PBMCs), sampled at new diagnosis, from a patient treated with antithyroid drugs. This TCR derives from a woman in her twenties or thirties with Graves disease. The rearrangement links TRBV7-3 to TRBJ2-3; no clear D. This chain's CDR3 is CASSLDPSTDTQYF. The CDR3 coding sequence is TGTGCCAGCAGCCTCGATCCTAGCACAGATACGCAGTATTTT.